Described below is a single T cell receptor beta chain sequence and its context. Its antigen is unknown. Researchers ran the PCR with 60 Vbeta and 13 Jbeta primers. Method: immunoSEQ multiplex PCR; TCRdb's copy keeps in-frame clones and lacks some. The sample lists 90,000 to 120,000 clones; roughly 80% were seen once. These data belong to a study of cytomegalovirus exposure and HLA in healthy donors. CDR3 length: 13 amino acids. Germline CDR1 and CDR2: SNHLY and FYNNEI. Losses at the gene ends were 6 bases for V and 9 bases for J; bases not matched to a gene: 8. Overall study findings and caveats: Apparent HLA restriction characterized most CMV-associated TCR beta chains in a later analysis.

The sample taken for sequencing was PBMCs. The clonotype originates from a man in his thirties or forties in good health and CMV-seronegative. The chain links TRBV2 to TRBJ1-2, with 9 nucleotides matching TRBD1. The CDR3 DNA reads as TGTGCCAGCAGATTGGGACAGGGCGACAGCTACACCTTC. Translating gives CASRLGQGDSYTF.